These 3 T cell receptor beta chains were all obtained from the same sample, sequenced in a study of blood T cell repertoires in COVID-19. Using immunoSEQ multiplex PCR, the repertoire was profiled, and TCRdb retains in-frame clones only, with some absent. The sample yields some 410,000 clones, roughly 88% seen once. Sequencing was done on a sample of PBMCs or T cells enriched from blood (not recorded which). Every receptor here comes from a woman in her twenties or thirties with acute COVID-19.

The J gene is TRBJ1-1, the V gene TRBV18; D is perhaps TRBD1 (5 bases). The CDR3 totals 15 residues. Germline loops: CDR1 KGHSH, CDR2 LQKENI. Trimming took off 3 bases at V and 6 bases at J, with 17 bases between the two ends. The CDR3 DNA is TGTGCCAGCTCACCGGGGCTTCTGCGAATAGCTGAAGCTTTCTTT. This sequence encodes CASSPGLLRIAEAFF.

This clone came up a few times. The chain uses TRBV4-1 and TRBJ1-1, with a weak D call TRBD1 (6 bases). The V end lost 3 bases, the J end lost 1 base, and 12 bases lay between the germline ends. This CDR3 region has 15 residues. Germline V gene sequence: CDR1 MGHRA, CDR2 YSYEKL. CDR3 nucleotide sequence: TGCGCCAGCAGCCATGCGGTCAGGGGGAACACTGAAGCTTTCTTT. Translating it yields CASSHAVRGNTEAFF.

The chain joins TRBV4-1 to TRBJ1-6; 7 nucleotides match TRBD1. Trimming at V came to 6 bases and at J to 10 bases, leaving 12 bases not matched to a gene. CDR1 MGHRA and CDR2 YSYEKL come from the germline V gene. This CDR3 has 15 amino acids. The CDR3 here is CASSREGAGGSPLHF. The CDR3 DNA is TGCGCCAGCAGTCGGGAGGGGGCAGGAGGATCACCCCTCCACTTT.